This TCR beta chain was recovered during a study of T cell responses to AZD1222 COVID-19 vaccine. Study-wide results and caveats: At 160-218 and 743-854, vaccine-associated CD4 TCRs were dominant, and they spanned spike.

Germline lookup yields CDR1 MGHDK and CDR2 SYGVNS. The CDR3 totals 13 residues. Trimming removed 5 bases at V and 5 bases at J, with 12 bases between. The protocol was immunoSEQ multiplex PCR, while the TCRdb copy is restricted to in-frame clones and leaves out a portion. The sample consists of 30,000 to 35,000 clones, approximately 80% of them appearing once. This clone was observed a single time. The antigen is unknown. V is TRBV25-1 and J is TRBJ1-1; D might be TRBD1 (6 bases). The clonotype comes from an adult who received the AZD1222 COVID-19 vaccine. Sequenced here: peripheral blood, sampled 28 days after the second AZD1222 dose. The CDR3 loop is CASSYQTGTEAFF. The CDR3 region has the DNA TGTGCCAGCAGTTATCAAACAGGGACTGAAGCTTTCTTT.